Presented here are 17 T cell receptor beta chains from one specimen sequenced in a study of T cell repertoires in cytomegalovirus infection (dated by TCRdb to the late 2010s). Sequenced using an Illumina HiSeq 1500. TCRdb took the public reads, trimmed them with fastp at Q25, ran MiXCR for clone calling and kept in-frame beta chains. Each CDR3 protein gets just one entry, which takes the most common genes and DNA from the rows behind it. The sample yields a few hundred thousand distinct CDR3 sequences; 8% to 9.5% were counted once. Clones ranked in the top ten supply 3.5% to 4.5% of the sample. The sequenced material came from PBMCs. Receptors originate from a human donor in good health (CMV status not recorded). Some clones in this sample may be carry-over from other donors' samples.

In its sample, this clonotype was seen a few times. This sequence joins TRBV4-3 and TRBJ1-5; no definite D call. Germline V gene data show CDR1 as LGHNA and CDR2 as YSLEER. The CDR3 is 14 amino acids. The V and J ends lost 3 bases and 0 bases respectively, with 6 bases between them. CDR3 DNA: TGCGCCAGCAGCCACTCCTATAGCAATCAGCCCCAGCATTTT. As protein: CASSHSYSNQPQHF.

This clonotype was detected many times. This chain uses TRBV7-2 with TRBJ1-4, with TRBD1 identical over 11 bases. CDR1 and CDR2 from the germline V gene are SGHTA and FQGNSA. The CDR3 loop spans 15 amino acids. V lost 5 bases, J lost 7 bases, and 6 bases stayed unmatched. As DNA, the CDR3 is TGTGCCAGCAGCCCGGACAGGGGGCGGGCTGAAAAACTGTTTTTT. Protein product: CASSPDRGRAEKLFF.

This clonotype has ten or more counts. The rearrangement joins TRBV20-1 to TRBJ2-1, with TRBD2 as a possible D gene (5 bases). The CDR3 spans 15 residues. Germline CDR1 is DFQATT and CDR2 is SNEGSKA (reference sequence). With 5 bases removed from V and 0 bases from J, the gap between germline ends came to 14 bases. CDR3: CSALSLVGSYNEQFF. The DNA of the CDR3 is TGCAGTGCTCTTTCACTAGTGGGCTCCTACAATGAGCAGTTCTTC.

This clonotype was detected many times. CDR3 nucleotide sequence: TGTGCCATCAGTGAAGACAGGGCCAACACTGAAGCTTTCTTT. This sequence encodes CAISEDRANTEAFF. The rearrangement joins TRBV10-3 to TRBJ1-1, with 7 positions matching TRBD1. CDR3 length equals 14 residues. Unmatched junction bases numbered 3, after V lost 3 bases and J lost 2 bases. The germline gives CDR1 ENHRY, CDR2 SYGVKD.

The CDR3 nucleotides read TGTGCCAGCAGCGAAAGGGGACAGTCACAAGAGACCCAGTACTTC. This sequence encodes CASSERGQSQETQYF. The rearrangement joins TRBV9 to TRBJ2-5; 7 nucleotides line up with TRBD1. The germline CDR1 and CDR2 sequences are SGDLS and YYNGEE. J was trimmed by 2 bases and V by 3 bases; bases with no gene match: 7. CDR3 size: 15 residues.

This chain links TRBV7-2 with TRBJ2-7; 10 bases align to TRBD1. The CDR3 sequence is 15 residues long. The germline gives CDR1 SGHTA, CDR2 FQGNSA. The ends lost 0 bases at V and 4 bases at J; junction bases unmatched: 3. For the CDR3, the DNA is TGTGCCAGCAGCTTAGCAGGGACAGGGGTTTACGAGCAGTACTTC. This encodes CASSLAGTGVYEQYF.

The J gene is TRBJ1-5, the V gene TRBV29-1, with D perhaps matching TRBD1 (5 bases). The CDR3 length is 13 residues. Germline-derived CDR1 and CDR2 are SQVTM and ANQGSEA. Trimming removed 4 bases from V and 5 bases from J, with 12 bases in between. The CDR3 region is CSVVSGRDQPQHF. The CDR3 DNA is TGCAGCGTTGTTTCAGGGAGGGATCAGCCCCAGCATTTT.

In this sample, this clonotype turned up many times. The chain links TRBV7-2 to TRBJ1-1; no firm D call. Trimming shortened V by 5 bases and J by 2 bases, and 12 bases separated the two germline ends. This CDR3 region has 14 residues. Germline assignment: CDR1 SGHTA and CDR2 FQGNSA. The CDR3 sequence is CASSVGRLNTEAFF. DNA for the CDR3: TGTGCCAGCAGCGTAGGACGATTAAACACTGAAGCTTTCTTT.

CDR3 loop: CASSVTSGLGETQYF. CDR3 in DNA: TGTGCCAGCAGTGTGACTAGCGGATTAGGCGAGACCCAGTACTTC. This chain uses TRBV6-1 with TRBJ2-5, with 9 bases fitting TRBD2. The CDR3 is made up of 15 amino acids. CDR1 is MNHNS and CDR2 is SASEGT in the germline V gene. The V and J ends lost 4 bases and 5 bases, in that order; junction bases with no gene match: 8.

V gene TRBV7-2 combines with J gene TRBJ2-1; D might be TRBD1 or TRBD2, each matching 6 bases. CDR1 SGHTA and CDR2 FQGNSA come from the germline V gene. CDR3 length equals 15 residues. The ends were cut back, 5 bases at V and 5 bases at J, with 16 bases in the middle. The CDR3 spells CASSPGGQIHNEQFF. In DNA form, the CDR3 reads TGTGCCAGCAGCCCCGGGGGACAAATACACAATGAGCAGTTCTTC.

The gene calls are TRBV10-3 and TRBJ2-1; no clear D gene. The ends were cut back, 8 bases at V and 1 base at J, with 12 bases in the middle. The germline V gene encodes CDR1 ENHRY and CDR2 SYGVKD. The CDR3 consists of 14 residues. This CDR3 is CAIAQLGSYNEQFF. CDR3 sequence (DNA): TGTGCCATCGCCCAGCTTGGGTCCTACAATGAGCAGTTCTTC.

In this sample, this clonotype turned up many times. In DNA form, the CDR3 reads TGTGCCAGCAGCATCGGGACAAAAGAGACCCAGTACTTC. Amino acids: CASSIGTKETQYF. The rearrangement uses TRBV7-2 and TRBJ2-5; the D gene is possibly TRBD1 (6 bases). The germline V gene encodes CDR1 SGHTA and CDR2 FQGNSA. This CDR3 comprises 13 residues. V lost 5 bases and J 3 bases, leaving 10 bases between the germline ends.

The V and J genes are TRBV19 and TRBJ2-2; possible D gene TRBD1, 6 bases. Germline-derived CDR1 and CDR2 are LNHDA and SQIVND (reference sequence). V lost 0 bases and J lost 3, with 11 bases in between. The CDR3 has 16 amino acids. CDR3 DNA sequence: TGTGCCAGTAGTATAGATCGGGCAGGGGACACCGGGGAGCTGTTTTTT. Its translation is CASSIDRAGDTGELFF.

The chain uses TRBV2 and TRBJ1-5; a weak D match, TRBD1 (6 bases). The CDR3 contains 18 residues. Germline V lookup: CDR1 SNHLY, CDR2 FYNNEI. V dropped 6 bases and J dropped 1 base, with 22 bases sitting between them. The CDR3 DNA follows: TGTGCCAGCAGATCCGCCGGGGGCGGGTCGGGAAGCAATCAGCCCCAGCATTTT. It is translated as CASRSAGGGSGSNQPQHF.

This clonotype was counted between two and nine times. The chain joins TRBV25-1 to TRBJ2-1; the D gene is possibly TRBD1 (5 bases). Germline V CDR1 and CDR2: MGHDK, SYGVNS. CDR3 length equals 18 residues. V gave up 3 bases and J gave up 0 bases, with 18 bases separating them. As DNA, the CDR3 is TGTGCCAGCAGTGAGGGGCGGCCATATTCCAGCTCCTACAATGAGCAGTTCTTC. Protein product: CASSEGRPYSSSYNEQFF.

As for this clonotype: A much more abundant neighbour one base away suggests this may be a read error. The rearrangement joins TRBV6-2 or TRBV6-3 to TRBJ1-5; 7 bases align to TRBD1. Germline V gives CDR1 MNHEY, CDR2 SVGEGT. J was trimmed by 7 bases and V by 6 bases; bases with no gene match: 6. This CDR3 region has 13 residues. The CDR3: CASSPTGRQPQHF. For the CDR3, the DNA is TGTGCCAGCAGCCCGACAGGGAGGCAGCCCCAGCATTTT.

This clonotype was recorded a few times. The rearrangement links TRBV19 to TRBJ2-1, with D hard to call. Germline V lookup: CDR1 LNHDA, CDR2 SQIVND (reference sequence). Trimming shortened V by 9 bases and J by 1 base, and 10 bases separated the two germline ends. The CDR3 has 13 amino acids. The CDR3 coding sequence is TGTGCCAGCCGGCCGGATTCCTACAATGAGCAGTTCTTC. Encoded protein: CASRPDSYNEQFF.